The T cell receptor (beta chain) under discussion was sequenced for a study of blood T cell repertoires in COVID-19. Looking at the study overall: Donors in the United States, Italy and Spain gave samples during acute or convalescent COVID-19. PBMCs, B-cell-depleted T cells, or T cells were the source of the cDNA or gDNA that made up the material.

This CDR3 is 15 amino acids long. The ends were cut back, 1 base at V and 2 bases at J, with 10 bases in the middle. The germline gives CDR1 SNHLY, CDR2 FYNNEI. Authors' processing steps: Amplified reference gene primers provided the basis for estimating nucleated cell counts. Repertoires were generated with immunoSEQ multiplex PCR, while TCRdb's copy carries only in-frame clones and drops some. V, J and clone size are taken as reported in that table, and D and trimming were inferred from the DNA itself. The top ten clones hold about 4% of a sample with 130,000 to 150,000 clones, 76% of them seen once. This clone was observed a few times.

The chain combines TRBV2 with TRBJ2-3; D not certain. The material sequenced was peripheral blood. The receptor was derived from a man aged 55 to 70 with acute or convalescent COVID-19. The CDR3 DNA follows: TGTGCCAGCAGTGAAGTTGTGTCCCTCACAGATACGCAGTATTTT. It specifies CASSEVVSLTDTQYF.